The 8 T cell receptor beta chains below come from one sample, sequenced in a study of blood T cell repertoires in COVID-19. TCRdb's table, derived via immunoSEQ multiplex PCR, lists solely in-frame clones and lacks some. Here the sample spans 400,000 to 500,000 clones, over 75% being singletons. The specimen sequenced was PBMCs or T cells enriched from blood (not recorded which). These TCRs come from a woman in her forties who had recovered from COVID-19.

The chain joins TRBV27 to TRBJ2-5; 7 bases agree with TRBD1. J gave up 5 bases and V 3 bases, and 9 bases lay outside the gene matches. The CDR3 totals 15 residues. Germline V lookup: CDR1 MNHEY, CDR2 SMNVEV (reference sequence). CDR3 in amino acids: CASSFGRGRTETQYF. CDR3 in DNA: TGTGCCAGCAGTTTTGGCAGGGGGAGAACTGAGACCCAGTACTTC.

This clone was seen a single time. V gene TRBV10-3 combines with J gene TRBJ1-2; 9 bases align to TRBD1. Trimming at V came to 7 bases and at J to 4 bases, leaving 10 bases not matched to a gene. From germline, CDR1 is ENHRY and CDR2 SYGVKD. The CDR3 contains 15 residues. The CDR3 spells CAINPYPGQGYGYTF. The CDR3 DNA follows: TGTGCCATCAACCCCTATCCGGGACAGGGCTATGGCTACACCTTC.

V gene TRBV7-2 combines with J gene TRBJ2-7; D is possibly TRBD1 (6 bases). The germline V and J ends were trimmed by 1 base and 7 bases, with 14 bases remaining between them. CDR1 and CDR2 from the germline V gene are SGHTA and FQGNSA. The CDR3 spans 14 residues. The CDR3: CASSLDRVPREQYF. For the CDR3, the DNA is TGTGCCAGCAGCTTAGACAGGGTCCCTCGGGAGCAGTACTTC.

The chain carries TRBV27 and TRBJ2-2; TRBD1 matches 7 bases. Unmatched junction bases numbered 4, after V lost 5 bases and J lost 4 bases. Per germline, CDR1 MNHEY and CDR2 SMNVEV (reference sequence). The CDR3 consists of 14 residues. The CDR3 DNA sequence: TGTGCCAGCAGTAGGGGGCCGGGCACCGGGGAGCTGTTTTTT. Its translation is CASSRGPGTGELFF.

The table lists this clone with a few counts. The J gene is TRBJ1-2, the V gene TRBV2; 8 bases match TRBD1. Losses at the gene ends were 6 bases for V and 4 bases for J; bases not matched to a gene: 10. Germline assignment: CDR1 SNHLY and CDR2 FYNNEI. This CDR3 has 15 residues. The CDR3 coding sequence is TGTGCCAGCAGGCCCCGGGACAGGATCCGCTATGGCTACACCTTC. It encodes CASRPRDRIRYGYTF.

The V call is TRBV18, the J call TRBJ1-3; D is unresolved. The CDR3 has 14 residues. The germline CDR1 and CDR2 sequences are KGHSH and LQKENI. V lost 2 bases to trimming and J lost 1 base, with 6 bases between them. The CDR3 loop reads CASSPEQSGNTIYF. In nucleotides, the CDR3 is TGTGCCAGCTCACCAGAACAATCTGGAAACACCATATATTTT.

This clone occurred many times. The DNA of the CDR3 is TGTGCCAGCAGCACTAGGACAGGGGGCCCCACCGGGGAGCTGTTTTTT. This translates into CASSTRTGGPTGELFF. The V and J genes are TRBV13 and TRBJ2-2, with TRBD1 identical over 11 bases. From germline, CDR1 is PRHDT and CDR2 FYEKMQ (reference sequence). The V segment lost 5 bases and the J segment 4 bases; nucleotides outside the gene matches: 6. This CDR3 spans 16 amino acids. The variable domain in full, completed from reference TRBV13 and TRBJ2-2, reads AAGVIQSPRHLIKEKRETATLKCYPIPRHDTVYWYQQGPGQDPQFLISFYEKMQSDKGSIPDRFSAQQFSDYHSELNMSSLELGDSALYFCASSTRTGGPTGELFFGEGSRLTVL.

The chain joins TRBV14 to TRBJ2-7; the D is unclear. V was pared by 2 bases and J by 3 bases, with 2 bases between. Germline V gene sequence: CDR1 SGHDN, CDR2 FVKESK. The CDR3 consists of 11 residues. CDR3 sequence (DNA): TGTGCCAGCAGCCAATACTACGAGCAGTACTTC. This encodes CASSQYYEQYF.